The 28 T cell receptor beta chains given below trace back to one sample, sequenced in a study of blood T cell repertoires in COVID-19. Clones were sequenced by immunoSEQ multiplex PCR, and TCRdb holds only the in-frame ones, with some missing. The data hold 150,000 to 200,000 clones, with roughly 80% observed a single time. The sequenced sample was peripheral blood. The receptors shown here come from a human donor with acute or convalescent COVID-19. The donor label of this sample is uncertain.

The chain recombines TRBV2 with TRBJ2-6; perhaps TRBD2 as D (5 bases). V shed 2 bases and J shed 3 bases, with 8 bases lying between them. Germline-derived CDR1 and CDR2 are SNHLY and FYNNEI. This CDR3 is 15 amino acids long. This CDR3 is CASSERRHGANVLTF. The CDR3 DNA is TGTGCCAGCAGTGAAAGGAGGCATGGGGCCAACGTCCTGACTTTC.

The chain carries TRBV5-5 and TRBJ1-4, with D hard to call. V lost 4 bases and J lost 0, with 10 bases in between. Per germline, CDR1 SGHKS and CDR2 YYEKEE (reference sequence). The CDR3 spans 15 residues. The DNA of the CDR3 is TGTGCCAGCAGCCGCGCGGGTGCAACTAATGAAAAACTGTTTTTT. This codes for CASSRAGATNEKLFF.

This chain connects TRBV12-3 or TRBV12-4 to TRBJ2-1; D possibly corresponds to TRBD2 (5 bases). This CDR3 comprises 12 residues. Trimming shortened V by 5 bases and J by 10 bases, and 12 bases separated the two germline ends. CDR3 amino acids: CASSRSTGEQFF. The CDR3 DNA sequence: TGTGCCAGCAGTAGATCGACGGGGGAGCAGTTCTTC.

The chain has TRBV19 and TRBJ2-1, with 11 bases matching TRBD2. The CDR3 is 15 amino acids. V dropped 5 bases and J dropped 2; count of bases not matched to a gene: 2. Germline V lookup: CDR1 LNHDA, CDR2 SQIVND (reference sequence). The CDR3 coding sequence is TGTGCCAGTAGTCGTAGCGGGGGGGCCTACAATGAGCAGTTCTTC. It yields the protein CASSRSGGAYNEQFF.

This chain links TRBV2 with TRBJ1-1; a weak D match, TRBD1 (6 bases). The V gene's germline CDR1 is SNHLY and CDR2 FYNNEI. CDR3 size: 15 residues. V shed 7 bases and J shed 6 bases, with 21 bases lying between them. The CDR3 DNA sequence: TGTGCCAGCACCCAGCCCGGACAGCTTAACTCTGAAGCTTTCTTT. Translating gives CASTQPGQLNSEAFF.

The chain employs TRBV3-1 (or the pseudogene TRBV3-2) and TRBJ2-5, with TRBD2 identical over 9 bases. Germline V lookup: CDR1 LGHDT, CDR2 YNNKEL (reference sequence). V was clipped by 2 bases and J by 5 bases; unmatched bases: 9. CDR3 size: 16 residues. CDR3 coding DNA: TGTGCCAGCAGCCAACCACGGGCTAGCGGGAAGGAGACCCAGTACTTC. Its protein is CASSQPRASGKETQYF.

The chain joins TRBV7-8 to TRBJ2-6; tentative D call: TRBD2 (5 bases). Trimming stripped 4 bases from V and 0 bases from J, with 10 bases between. Germline V gene data show CDR1 as SGHVS and CDR2 as FQNEAQ. The length of the CDR3 is 16 residues. For the CDR3, the DNA is TGTGCCAGCAGCTCCTTGGACTCCTCTGGGGCCAACGTCCTGACTTTC. It translates to CASSSLDSSGANVLTF.

The sample holds a few counts of this clone. V and J are TRBV10-3 and TRBJ1-3; D possibly corresponds to TRBD1 (5 bases). Trimming cost V 7 bases and J 0 bases, with 7 bases left between them. Germline CDR1 ENHRY, CDR2 SYGVKD. The CDR3 is 13 amino acids. For the CDR3, the DNA is TGTGCCATCATGCAGGGCTCTGGAAACACCATATATTTT. It translates to CAIMQGSGNTIYF.

The chain combines TRBV11-3 with TRBJ2-3; tentatively, D is TRBD2 (5 bases). Trimming shortened V by 3 bases and J by 4 bases, and 5 bases separated the two germline ends. CDR1 is SGHNT, CDR2 YENEEA, per germline. CDR3 length: 12 residues. CDR3 sequence reads: CASSLEADTQYF. The DNA of the CDR3 is TGTGCCAGCAGCTTGGAGGCAGATACGCAGTATTTT. Using reference TRBV11-3 and TRBJ2-3 for the parts outside the CDR3, the full variable domain is EAGVVQSPRYKIIEKKQPVAFWCNPISGHNTLYWYLQNLGQGPELLIRYENEEAVDDSQLPKDRFSAERLKGVDSTLKIQPAELGDSAVYLCASSLEADTQYFGPGTRLTVL.

The rearrangement links TRBV9 to TRBJ1-5; D uncertain. Germline V gene lookup returns CDR1 SGDLS and CDR2 YYNGEE. With 3 bases removed from V and 3 bases from J, the gap between germline ends came to 13 bases. The CDR3 has 15 residues. The CDR3 spells CASSATSYPNQPQHF. The CDR3 DNA reads as TGTGCCAGCAGCGCCACGAGTTATCCCAATCAGCCCCAGCATTTT.

Only one count was recorded for this clone. CDR3: CARSPTGENTEAFF. CDR3 in DNA: TGTGCCAGAAGCCCGACAGGGGAAAACACTGAAGCTTTCTTT. The J gene is TRBJ1-1, the V gene TRBV7-5; the DNA was not used to check the table's D call, TRBD1. TRBV7-5 is an annotated pseudogene. CDR3 length: 14 amino acids.

There are a few counts of this clone. The V gene is TRBV11-2, the J gene TRBJ1-2; no firm D call. This CDR3 region has 17 residues. Per the germline V gene, CDR1 is SGHAT and CDR2 is FQNNGV. V lost 3 bases to trimming and J lost 3 bases, with 20 bases between them. CDR3 in amino acids: CASSLEVAARFHYGYTF. The CDR3 nucleotides read TGTGCCAGCAGCTTGGAAGTAGCGGCCCGCTTTCACTATGGCTACACCTTC.

Here the CDR3 reads CASSYRPLAINTGELFF. In DNA, the CDR3 is TGTGCCAGCAGTTACCGACCACTAGCGATAAACACCGGGGAGCTGTTTTTT. This chain uses TRBV27 with TRBJ2-2, with TRBD2 identical over 7 bases. The junction had 10 bases not matched to a gene; V was cut back by 4 bases and J by 2 bases. This CDR3 contains 17 residues. Germline lookup yields CDR1 MNHEY and CDR2 SMNVEV (reference sequence).

This clone showed up just a few times. V gene TRBV6-5 combines with J gene TRBJ1-1; 11 bases map to TRBD1. After removal of 7 bases from V and 4 bases from J, the junction contained 5 bases not matched to a gene. The CDR3 consists of 14 residues. Looked up from germline, CDR1 is MNHEY and CDR2 is SVGAGI. CDR3 loop: CASTRTGGFTEAFF. The CDR3 DNA reads TGTGCCAGCACCCGGACAGGGGGCTTCACTGAAGCTTTCTTT.

This chain links TRBV7-2 with TRBJ2-7; 7 nucleotides align to TRBD1. Germline V gene lookup returns CDR1 SGHTA and CDR2 FQGNSA. The CDR3 sequence is 13 residues long. The junction had 3 bases not matched to a gene; V was cut back by 4 bases and J by 3 bases. In nucleotides, the CDR3 is TGTGCCAGCAGCTGGGACAGAATCTACGAGCAGTACTTC. This gives the protein CASSWDRIYEQYF.

This clone was seen only a few times. The J gene is TRBJ1-2, the V gene TRBV7-8; D is uncertain. This CDR3 region has 15 residues. Germline loops: CDR1 SGHVS, CDR2 FQNEAQ. V gave up 1 base and J gave up 5 bases, with 14 bases separating them. CDR3 amino acids: CASSLVPGVGYGYTF. Written as DNA, the CDR3 is TGTGCCAGCAGCTTAGTTCCGGGTGTAGGTTATGGCTACACCTTC.

The chain links TRBV5-6 to TRBJ2-1, with 14 bases fitting TRBD2. This CDR3 is 16 amino acids long. The germline V gene encodes CDR1 SGHDT and CDR2 YYEEEE. V shed 4 bases and J 8 bases; nucleotides not matched to a gene: 8. CDR3 region: CASSPGTSGSGDEQFF. Here the CDR3 DNA reads TGTGCCAGCAGCCCGGGGACTAGCGGGAGTGGCGATGAGCAGTTCTTC.

This sequence joins TRBV4-1 and TRBJ2-1; 9 bases align to TRBD1. V lost 4 bases and J lost 5; bases outside the gene matches: 9. The CDR3 totals 16 residues. Germline V gene sequence: CDR1 MGHRA, CDR2 YSYEKL. CDR3 in amino acids: CASSPMGQGKDNEQFF. The CDR3 region has the DNA TGCGCCAGCAGCCCTATGGGACAGGGCAAAGACAATGAGCAGTTCTTC.

The chain uses TRBV9 and TRBJ1-6; D perhaps matches TRBD1 (5 bases). In germline, CDR1 is SGDLS, CDR2 YYNGEE. Trimming removed 2 bases at V and 8 bases at J, with 14 bases between. The CDR3 contains 15 residues. CDR3 DNA sequence: TGTGCCAGCAGCGTCGGAGGGACGACGGATTCACCCCTCCACTTT. Its protein is CASSVGGTTDSPLHF. The variable domain in full, with the rest retrieved from reference TRBV9 and TRBJ1-6, is DSGVTQTPKHLITATGQRVTLRCSPRSGDLSVYWYQQSLDQGLQFLIQYYNGEERAKGNILERFSAQQFPDLHSELNLSSLELGDSALYFCASSVGGTTDSPLHFGNGTRLTVT.

The chain uses TRBV27 and TRBJ1-2, with TRBD1 identical over 7 bases. In germline, CDR1 is MNHEY, CDR2 SMNVEV (reference sequence). CDR3 length equals 18 residues. J was trimmed by 9 bases and V by 5 bases; bases with no gene match: 24. The CDR3 here is CASSPAYSLGGAAYSYTF. Written as DNA, the CDR3 is TGTGCCAGCAGTCCGGCCTACTCTTTAGGGGGCGCAGCTTATAGCTACACCTTC.

In this sample, this clone turned up a few times. The chain uses TRBV19 and TRBJ1-2, with a possible D match to TRBD1 (5 bases). V was clipped by 7 bases and J by 3 bases, with 15 bases between them. This CDR3 region has 14 residues. CDR1 and CDR2 (germline): LNHDA, SQIVND (reference sequence). The DNA of the CDR3 is TGTGCCAGTACCCTCAGGGTAGTCGACTATGGCTACACCTTC. This translates into CASTLRVVDYGYTF.

This chain links TRBV19 with TRBJ2-1; 12 positions match TRBD1. This CDR3 spans 20 amino acids. CDR1 and CDR2 (germline): LNHDA, SQIVND (reference sequence). Trimming at V came to 3 bases and at J to 4 bases, leaving 16 bases not matched to a gene. The CDR3 region is CASSISGTGGWRGGYNEQFF. CDR3 DNA sequence: TGTGCCAGTAGTATCTCCGGGACAGGGGGCTGGAGGGGAGGGTACAATGAGCAGTTCTTC.

This clone was counted a single time. V is TRBV5-1 and J is TRBJ2-1; TRBD2 matches 11 bases. V was clipped by 7 bases and J by 7 bases; unmatched bases: 10. Germline V gene lookup returns CDR1 SGHRS and CDR2 YFSETQ. The CDR3 covers 15 residues. CDR3 sequence: CASSLGASGGNEQFF. DNA of the CDR3: TGCGCCAGCTCCCTGGGGGCTAGCGGGGGGAATGAGCAGTTCTTC. The variable domain in full, completed from reference TRBV5-1 and TRBJ2-1, reads KAGVTQTPRYLIKTRGQQVTLSCSPISGHRSVSWYQQTPGQGLQFLFEYFSETQRNKGNFPGRFSGRQFSNSRSEMNVSTLELGDSALYLCASSLGASGGNEQFFGPGTRLTVL.

This clone showed up just once. This chain joins TRBV6-2 or TRBV6-3 and TRBJ2-2, with D maybe TRBD1 (6 bases). Per germline, CDR1 MNHEY and CDR2 SVGEGT. This CDR3 is built from 16 residues. V lost 2 bases to trimming and J lost 5 bases, with 15 bases between them. The CDR3 spells CASSYPSGDGTGELFF. The DNA of the CDR3 is TGTGCCAGCAGTTACCCCTCAGGGGATGGAACCGGGGAGCTGTTTTTT.

This chain links TRBV7-8 with TRBJ2-7; 8 bases match TRBD2. CDR1 is SGHVS, CDR2 FQNEAQ, per germline. The CDR3 runs 18 residues. V lost 9 bases and J lost 1; bases outside the gene matches: 20. The CDR3 DNA reads TGTGCCAGTCAACGATTTCATCAGGCGGGAGGCGCTTCCTACGAGCAGTACTTC. The encoded protein is CASQRFHQAGGASYEQYF.

Here the CDR3 reads CASSYSPSQEAFF. Written as DNA, the CDR3 is TGTGCCAGCAGTTACTCTCCAAGTCAGGAAGCTTTCTTT. The rearrangement links TRBV6-5 to TRBJ1-1; D not resolved. Germline V gene sequence: CDR1 MNHEY, CDR2 SVGAGI. CDR3 length equals 13 residues. V lost 0 bases and J 8 bases, leaving 10 bases between the germline ends.

This clone occurred once. V usage is TRBV19 and J usage is TRBJ2-3, with D possibly TRBD1 on 6 matching bases. The V gene lost 5 bases and the J gene lost 3 bases, with 12 bases spanning the gap. CDR3 length equals 14 residues. The germline V gene encodes CDR1 LNHDA and CDR2 SQIVND (reference sequence). The CDR3 reads CASSQGQGTDTQYF. The CDR3 DNA reads TGTGCCAGTAGTCAGGGTCAGGGGACAGATACGCAGTATTTT.

The chain couples TRBV7-9 to TRBJ1-2; no firm D call. Germline V gives CDR1 SEHNR, CDR2 FQNEAQ (reference sequence). V was pared by 5 bases and J by 3 bases, with 7 bases between. The CDR3 loop spans 12 amino acids. Here the CDR3 DNA reads TGTGCCAGCAGCGCCCGGGACTATGGCTACACCTTC. Protein product: CASSARDYGYTF.